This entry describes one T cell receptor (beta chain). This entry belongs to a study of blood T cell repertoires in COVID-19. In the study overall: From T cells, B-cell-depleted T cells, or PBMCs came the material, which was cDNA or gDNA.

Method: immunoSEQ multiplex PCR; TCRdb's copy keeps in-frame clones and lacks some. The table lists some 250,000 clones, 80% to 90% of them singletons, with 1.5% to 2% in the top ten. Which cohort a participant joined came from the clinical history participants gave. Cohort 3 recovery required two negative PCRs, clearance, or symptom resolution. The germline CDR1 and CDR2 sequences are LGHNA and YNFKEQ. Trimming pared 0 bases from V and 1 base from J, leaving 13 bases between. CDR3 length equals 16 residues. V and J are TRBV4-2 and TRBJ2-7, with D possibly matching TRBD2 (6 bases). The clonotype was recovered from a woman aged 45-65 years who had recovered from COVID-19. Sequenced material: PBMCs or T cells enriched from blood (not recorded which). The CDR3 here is CASSQDPLASSYEQYF. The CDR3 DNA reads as TGTGCCAGCAGCCAAGATCCCCTAGCGTCTTCCTACGAGCAGTACTTC.